The 9 T cell receptor beta chains below come from one sample, sequenced in a study of shared clonotypes between healthy human individuals. Clones were read by immunoSEQ multiplex PCR, and TCRdb kept only the in-frame ones, dropping some. There are 150,000 to 200,000 clones in the sample; approximately 95% occur only once, and 0.067% lies in the top ten. Sequenced input: naive CD4+ T cells sorted from blood. Described subset: CD45RA+ positively selected. The receptors come from a woman aged 25 to 45 in good health.

This chain joins TRBV5-8 and TRBJ2-3, with 7 positions matching TRBD1. Germline trimming cut 4 bases from V and 2 bases from J; bases unmatched to any gene: 7. The CDR3 length is 15 residues. Germline V gene data show CDR1 as SGHTS and CDR2 as YDEGEE. CDR3 nucleotides: TGTGCCAGCAGCCCGCGAGGGACAGCCACAGATACGCAGTATTTT. Translation gives CASSPRGTATDTQYF.

The chain is built from TRBV2 and TRBJ2-7; no clear D gene. This CDR3 is 12 amino acids long. Germline CDR1 is SNHLY and CDR2 is FYNNEI. Trimming took 5 bases from V and 4 from J, leaving 9 bases between them. The CDR3 protein is CASSLGRYEQYF. In DNA form, the CDR3 reads TGTGCCAGCAGTTTAGGTCGTTACGAGCAGTACTTC.

The chain carries TRBV5-1 and TRBJ2-3; D is perhaps TRBD1 (5 bases). CDR3 length: 15 amino acids. With 5 bases removed from V and 3 bases from J, the gap between germline ends came to 16 bases. Germline CDR1 and CDR2: SGHRS and YFSETQ. CDR3 amino acids: CASSKAPPGTDTQYF. The CDR3 DNA reads as TGCGCCAGCAGTAAGGCTCCCCCAGGGACAGATACGCAGTATTTT.

This chain uses TRBV5-1 with TRBJ1-2; a weak D match, TRBD1 (5 bases). V lost 9 bases and J lost 4, with 31 bases in between. Per the germline V gene, CDR1 is SGHRS and CDR2 is YFSETQ. The CDR3 runs 18 residues. The CDR3 region is CATTPGPPGPQTPYGYTF. Written as DNA, the CDR3 is TGCGCCACTACCCCCGGGCCCCCGGGACCTCAGACACCCTATGGCTACACCTTC.

The chain uses TRBV29-1 and TRBJ1-1, with D perhaps matching TRBD1 (5 bases). Trimming cost V 3 bases and J 5 bases, with 16 bases left between them. Germline V gene sequence: CDR1 SQVTM, CDR2 ANQGSEA. The CDR3 is 14 residues long. CDR3 bases: TGCAGCGTTGAGGGTCCGGGGGTATGGACTGAAGCTTTCTTT. Its translation is CSVEGPGVWTEAFF. Supplemented by reference TRBV29-1 and TRBJ1-1, the full variable domain reads SAVISQKPSRDICQRGTSLTIQCQVDSQVTMMFWYRQQPGQSLTLIATANQGSEATYESGFVIDKFPISRPNLTFSTLTVSNMSPEDSSIYLCSVEGPGVWTEAFFGQGTRLTVV.

The rearrangement links TRBV4-2 to TRBJ2-2, with 8 bases aligning to TRBD2. V lost 1 base and J lost 4; bases outside the gene matches: 5. In germline, CDR1 is LGHNA, CDR2 YNFKEQ. The CDR3 consists of 16 residues. The CDR3 loop is CASSQGRLAGTGELFF. For the CDR3, the DNA is TGTGCCAGCAGCCAAGGAAGGCTAGCGGGCACCGGGGAGCTGTTTTTT.

CDR3 sequence (DNA): TGTGCCACCAGCAGAGAAGGAATAGCGGGAGGGGAGACCCAGTACTTC. It codes for CATSREGIAGGETQYF. The chain carries TRBV15 and TRBJ2-5, with TRBD2 matching over 11 bases. Unmatched junction bases numbered 5, after V lost 0 bases and J lost 5 bases. The CDR3 consists of 16 residues. Germline V CDR1 and CDR2: LNHNV, YYDKDF (reference sequence). Full variable domain (outside the CDR3, taken from reference TRBV15 and TRBJ2-5): DAMVIQNPRYQVTQFGKPVTLSCSQTLNHNVMYWYQQKSSQAPKLLFHYYDKDFNNEADTPDNFQSRRPNTSFCFLDIRSPGLGDTAMYLCATSREGIAGGETQYFGPGTRLLVL.

J is TRBJ2-1 and V is TRBV28; 9 bases match TRBD1. CDR1 is MDHEN and CDR2 is SYDVKM in the germline V gene. Trimming cost V 7 bases and J 2 bases; bases outside gene matches: 6. The CDR3 is made up of 15 amino acids. The CDR3 is CASNPGTGPYNEQFF. The CDR3 DNA reads TGTGCCAGCAACCCAGGGACAGGGCCCTACAATGAGCAGTTCTTC.

V is TRBV30 and J is TRBJ1-3, with 7 bases matching TRBD1. This CDR3 spans 15 amino acids. Germline values: CDR1 GTSNPN, CDR2 SVGIG (reference sequence). The J segment lost 0 bases and the V segment lost 4 bases, leaving 6 bases of the junction unmatched. The CDR3 DNA is TGTGCCTGGACACCGGGACAGTCCTCTGGAAACACCATATATTTT. It yields the protein CAWTPGQSSGNTIYF.